A single sample is the source of the 9 T cell receptor beta chains below, sequenced in a study of cytomegalovirus exposure and HLA in healthy donors. With 60 Vbeta and 13 Jbeta primers, the PCR was carried out. Clones were sequenced by immunoSEQ multiplex PCR, and TCRdb holds only the in-frame ones, with some missing. The sample records about 150,000 clones, around 85% being singletons. Sequenced: PBMCs. The receptors come from a man over 45 in good health and CMV-seropositive.

V and J are TRBV2 and TRBJ2-3, with a weak D call TRBD2 (5 bases). The CDR3 is 14 residues long. From germline, CDR1 is SNHLY and CDR2 FYNNEI. Trimming stripped 4 bases from V and 6 bases from J, with 14 bases between. CDR3: CASSGNPRGDTQYF. The CDR3 DNA is TGTGCCAGCAGTGGGAACCCTCGCGGGGATACGCAGTATTTT. Variable domain in full (rest from reference TRBV2 and TRBJ2-3): EPEVTQTPSHQVTQMGQEVILRCVPISNHLYFYWYRQILGQKVEFLVSFYNNEISEKSEIFDDQFSVERPDGSNFTLKIRSTKLEDSAMYFCASSGNPRGDTQYFGPGTRLTVL.

The V call is TRBV10-1, the J call TRBJ2-2, with TRBD2 as a possible D gene (7 bases). Germline V gives CDR1 WNHNN, CDR2 SYGVQD (reference sequence). Trimming left V 6 bases short and J 3 bases short, with 17 bases between. The CDR3 sequence is 16 residues long. Here the CDR3 reads CASSPRGTLDTGELFF. The CDR3 coding sequence is TGCGCCAGCAGCCCGCGGGGGACACTCGACACCGGGGAGCTGTTTTTT.

This clone was observed a handful of times. J is TRBJ2-7 and V is TRBV11-2; D ambiguous. Germline V gene lookup returns CDR1 SGHAT and CDR2 FQNNGV. V lost 4 bases and J 3 bases, leaving 4 bases between the germline ends. The CDR3 spans 11 residues. CDR3 DNA: TGTGCCAGCAGCTATCACTACGAGCAGTACTTC. Protein: CASSYHYEQYF.

As concerns this clone: This CDR3 is also generated by other DNA sequences in the sample. This chain links TRBV11-2 with TRBJ2-7; D is undetermined. CDR3 length: 13 residues. From germline, CDR1 is SGHAT and CDR2 FQNNGV. V was pared by 3 bases and J by 0 bases, with 6 bases between. CDR3 amino acids: CASSFGGSYEQYF. CDR3 coding DNA: TGTGCCAGCAGCTTTGGCGGCTCCTACGAGCAGTACTTC.

This sequence joins TRBV4-1 and TRBJ2-2, with 9 bases lining up with TRBD1. CDR1 and CDR2 (germline): MGHRA, YSYEKL. The J segment lost 6 bases and the V segment lost 4 bases, leaving 6 bases of the junction unmatched. The CDR3 length is 15 residues. In DNA form, the CDR3 reads TGCGCCAGCAGCCTACACAGGGGGCCGGCCGGGGAGCTGTTTTTT. It yields the protein CASSLHRGPAGELFF.

The J gene is TRBJ1-1, the V gene TRBV5-1, with D tentatively TRBD1 (6 bases). Germline assignment: CDR1 SGHRS and CDR2 YFSETQ. The V and J ends lost 4 bases and 3 bases respectively, with 13 bases between them. This CDR3 has 14 residues. Written as DNA, the CDR3 is TGCGCCAGCAGCGTACAGGGATATGACACTGAAGCTTTCTTT. Encoded protein: CASSVQGYDTEAFF.

The rearrangement joins TRBV4-2 to TRBJ2-1; a weak D match, TRBD2 (5 bases). Germline V gene sequence: CDR1 LGHNA, CDR2 YNFKEQ. V lost 0 bases and J 8 bases, leaving 8 bases between the germline ends. The CDR3 consists of 13 residues. This CDR3 is CASSQEEADEQFF. The CDR3 region has the DNA TGTGCCAGCAGCCAAGAGGAGGCAGATGAGCAGTTCTTC.

The chain carries TRBV19 and TRBJ2-7, with D possibly matching TRBD1 (5 bases). V was cut by 2 bases and J by 0 bases, with 8 bases left in between. The CDR3 spans 14 residues. CDR1 is LNHDA, CDR2 SQIVND, per germline (reference sequence). The DNA of the CDR3 is TGTGCCAGTAGTATACAGGGCCTCTCCTACGAGCAGTACTTC. It encodes CASSIQGLSYEQYF.

This clone was detected only a few times. The chain joins TRBV10-3 to TRBJ1-1, with D possibly being TRBD1 (6 bases). The germline gives CDR1 ENHRY, CDR2 SYGVKD. V lost 4 bases, J lost 7 bases, and 13 bases lay in between. The CDR3 contains 13 residues. The CDR3 DNA sequence: TGTGCCATCAGTGGACAGGTCCGGGGTGAAGCTTTCTTT. As protein: CAISGQVRGEAFF.